This entry describes one TCR beta chain. The data originate from a study of cytotoxic CD8 clonotypes in ibrutinib-treated CLL. CDR1 and CDR2 from the germline V gene are SGDLS and YYNGEE. The CDR3 is 12 amino acids. J lost 3 bases, V lost 5 bases, and 1 base had no gene match. Sequenced by immunoSEQ multiplex PCR; TCRdb stores in-frame clones only, minus some. This sample has 75,000 to 90,000 clones; approximately 87% occur once, and the top ten carry approximately 35%. The chain employs TRBV9 and TRBJ1-2; 7 bases match TRBD1. The material was PBMCs, obtained after 24 months of ibrutinib treatment. This sequence was found in a human donor with chronic lymphocytic leukemia. The CDR3 DNA follows: TGTGCCAGCAGGGGGACAGACTATGGCTACACCTTC. It codes for CASRGTDYGYTF.